There are many counts of the clone carrying this T cell receptor (beta chain). Its cognate antigen is unknown. Between the trimmed V and J ends, which lost 2 bases and 6 bases, there was a span of 19 bases. In germline, CDR1 is KGHSH, CDR2 LQKENI. This CDR3 contains 16 residues. The source of the sample is a study of regulatory T cells in long-lasting Graves disease. Study summary: Those Graves' patients who were newly diagnosed had been on antithyroid drugs under 3 months.

Sample time point: newly diagnosed GD, antithyroid drugs for less than 3 months. RNA isolated from PBMCs was used to make the TCR library. Whole-study findings and limits: Accuracy might have suffered from few samples. Persistent disease samples used TRBV28, TRBJ1-2 and TRBJ2-5 preferentially.

CDR3-region Arm-PCR and iRepertoire HTBI primers produced the TCR beta libraries. TCRdb recomputed calls from the multiplex PCR reads with MiXCR, one row per CDR3 protein. Among approximately 400,000 distinct CDR3 sequences, roughly 10% were seen once, and the ten largest hold approximately 19%. This same sample was also taken into another study, of T cells in Graves' hyperthyroidism and ophthalmopathy.

This chain links TRBV18 with TRBJ1-1, with D unclear. The TCR was taken from a young woman with Graves disease. Sequenced material: peripheral blood mononuclear cells (PBMCs), taken at new diagnosis, from a patient treated with antithyroid drugs. CDR3 loop: CASSPTPAPPSSEAFF. CDR3 DNA: TGTGCCAGCTCACCAACACCTGCCCCACCTTCTTCTGAAGCTTTCTTT.